A selection of T cell receptor beta chains follows, all from one sample in a study of blood T cell repertoires in COVID-19. TCRdb's table, derived via immunoSEQ multiplex PCR, lists solely in-frame clones and lacks some. Altogether approximately 170,000 clones are present, roughly 87% being singletons, with the ten largest covering 1.9%. The sample comprised peripheral blood. These TCRs come from a man younger than 35 who had recovered from COVID-19. Both conserved end residues are trimmed from each CDR3. A D gene is named only where the DNA matches it firmly.

d_gene	len	j_gene	v_gene	CDR3aa
TRBD1	15	TRBJ2-1	TRBV28	ASSLPTTGLAYNEQF
-	14	TRBJ2-2	TRBV5-6	ASSLSWTRDTGELF
-	12	TRBJ1-1	TRBV6-4	ASSGSQVNTEAF
TRBD2	13	TRBJ2-7	TRBV4-1	ASSQDQGGRNEQY
TRBD2	14	TRBJ2-2	TRBV9	ASSVSSGRIPGELF
-	12	TRBJ2-7	TRBV27	ASRGQVDTYEQY
TRBD2	11	TRBJ2-7	TRBV10-3	AISGLAGGEQY
-	10	TRBJ2-3	TRBV9	ASSLLGDTQY
TRBD1	12	TRBJ2-1	TRBV5-1	ASSLGQGYNEQF
TRBD1	13	TRBJ1-2	TRBV7-2	ASIGGPGGYDGYT
TRBD2	12	TRBJ2-3	TRBV5-6	ASSFSGSADTQY
TRBD1	13	TRBJ2-2	TRBV7-6	ASSWGQANTGELF
-	14	TRBJ1-2	TRBV5-1	ASSVPSTGSGGGYT
-	13	TRBJ1-1	TRBV28	ASSSPGSGNTEAF
-	13	TRBJ1-5	TRBV4-1	ASSQDPRSNQPQH
TRBD1	15	TRBJ2-2	TRBV24-1	ATSDFELFGQGARLF
-	11	TRBJ1-2	TRBV6-5	ASSYSGNYGYT